The sequence of this T cell receptor (beta chain) was determined in a study of T cells after posttransplantation cyclophosphamide. General observations from the study: Skin or GI-infiltrating T cells shared few TRB sequences with blood.

This CDR3 is 15 amino acids long. In germline, CDR1 is LNHDA, CDR2 SQIVND (reference sequence). The germline V and J ends were trimmed by 3 bases and 6 bases, with 17 bases remaining between them. Only in-frame clones appear in the TCRdb table, and some are missing; sequencing was by immunoSEQ multiplex PCR. Of about 10,000 clones listed, 80% to 85% are singletons. A marrow graft followed busulfan-fludarabine conditioning, with cyclophosphamide on days +3 and +4. About this clone: The antigen remains unidentified.

The starting material was PBMCs, obtained roughly 2,000 days after a stem cell transplant with posttransplant cyclophosphamide. The clonotype originates from a female patient between 40 and 50 years old who received an allogeneic stem cell transplant from a related donor, was CMV-positive, and had no GVHD. These T cells may partly come from the graft donor. The chain links TRBV19 to TRBJ1-2, with a tentative D call TRBD1 (6 bases). The CDR3: CASSMTPDRNDGYTF. CDR3 nucleotide sequence: TGTGCCAGTAGTATGACCCCCGACAGGAATGATGGCTACACCTTC.